This section outlines one TCR beta chain sequence together with its context. Antigen: not known. This specimen belongs to a study of CD8+ T cells in alopecia areata. Turning to the study itself: Twice daily, treated patients received 5 to 10 mg of oral tofacitinib. For 6 to 18 months, tofacitinib was taken, and 6 months off drug followed.

Sorting from PBMCs produced CD4+ and CD8+ T cells. Extracted from the samples, RNA was reverse transcribed into cDNA to serve as the sequencing template. Libraries were prepared by immunoSEQ multiplex PCR; TCRdb keeps only in-frame clonotypes and omits some of them. The table shows around 140,000 clones, with 58% occurring only once. Overall study results and limits: Patients shared TCRs less clearly than mice did, possibly owing to HLA.

CDR1 is LNHDA and CDR2 is SQIVND in the germline V gene (reference sequence). The CDR3 extends over 13 amino acids. The germline V and J ends were trimmed by 4 bases and 4 bases, with 8 bases remaining between them. This chain uses TRBV19 with TRBJ2-1; possible D gene TRBD1, 6 bases. This TCR derives from a human donor with alopecia areata. The specimen comprised CD4+ T cells sorted from blood, sampled at week 0. The CDR3 protein is CASSKQGYNEQFF. The CDR3 DNA follows: TGTGCCAGTAGTAAACAGGGATACAATGAGCAGTTCTTC.